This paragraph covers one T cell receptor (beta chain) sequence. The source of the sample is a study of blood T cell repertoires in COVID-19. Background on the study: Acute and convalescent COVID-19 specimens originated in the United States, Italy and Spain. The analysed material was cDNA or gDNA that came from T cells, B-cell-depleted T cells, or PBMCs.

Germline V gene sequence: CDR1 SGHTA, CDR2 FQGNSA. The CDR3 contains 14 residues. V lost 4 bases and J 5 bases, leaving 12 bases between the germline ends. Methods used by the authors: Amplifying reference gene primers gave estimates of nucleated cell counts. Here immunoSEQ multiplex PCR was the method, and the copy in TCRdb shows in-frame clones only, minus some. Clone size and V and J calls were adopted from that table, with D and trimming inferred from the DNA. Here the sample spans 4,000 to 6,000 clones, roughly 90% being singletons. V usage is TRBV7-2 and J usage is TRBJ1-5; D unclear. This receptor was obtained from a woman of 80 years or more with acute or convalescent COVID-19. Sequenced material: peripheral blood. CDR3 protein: CASSSSLADQPQHF. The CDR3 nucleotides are TGTGCCAGCAGCTCAAGTCTGGCAGATCAGCCCCAGCATTTT.